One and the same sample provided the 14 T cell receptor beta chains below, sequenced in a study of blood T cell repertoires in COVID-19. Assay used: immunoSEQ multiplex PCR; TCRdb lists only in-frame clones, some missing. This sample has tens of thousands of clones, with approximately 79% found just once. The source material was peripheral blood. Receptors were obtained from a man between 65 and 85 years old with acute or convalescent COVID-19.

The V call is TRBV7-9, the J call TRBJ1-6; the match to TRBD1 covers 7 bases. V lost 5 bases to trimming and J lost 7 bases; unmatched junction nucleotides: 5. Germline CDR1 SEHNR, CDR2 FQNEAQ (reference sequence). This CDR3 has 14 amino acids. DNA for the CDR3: TGTGCCAGCAGCACGACGACAGGGAATTCACCCCTCCACTTT. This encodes CASSTTTGNSPLHF. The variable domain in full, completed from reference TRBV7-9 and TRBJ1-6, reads DTGVSQNPRHKITKRGQNVTFRCDPISEHNRLYWYRQTLGQGPEFLTYFQNEAQLEKSRLLSDRFSAERPKGSFSTLEIQRTEQGDSAMYLCASSTTTGNSPLHFGNGTRLTVT.

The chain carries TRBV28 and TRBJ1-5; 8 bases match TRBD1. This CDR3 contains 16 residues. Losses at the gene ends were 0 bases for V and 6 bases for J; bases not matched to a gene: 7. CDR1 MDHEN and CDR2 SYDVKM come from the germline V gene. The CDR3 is CASSLWAGGASQPQHF. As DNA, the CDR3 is TGTGCCAGCAGTTTATGGGCAGGGGGCGCCAGTCAGCCCCAGCATTTT.

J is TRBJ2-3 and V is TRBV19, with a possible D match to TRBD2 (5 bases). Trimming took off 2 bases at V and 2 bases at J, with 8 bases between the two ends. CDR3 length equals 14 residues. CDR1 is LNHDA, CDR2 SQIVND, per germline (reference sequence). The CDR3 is CASSIMDSTDTQYF. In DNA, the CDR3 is TGTGCCAGTAGTATAATGGACTCCACAGATACGCAGTATTTT.

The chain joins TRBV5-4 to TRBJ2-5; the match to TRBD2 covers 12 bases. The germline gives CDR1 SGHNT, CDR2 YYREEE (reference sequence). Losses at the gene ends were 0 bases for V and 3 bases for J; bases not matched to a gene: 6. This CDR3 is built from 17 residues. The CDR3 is CASSLALAGGLEETQYF. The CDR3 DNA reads TGTGCCAGCAGCTTGGCGCTAGCGGGGGGGCTCGAAGAGACCCAGTACTTC.

CDR3 sequence: CASYSAFSTDTQYF. Written as DNA, the CDR3 is TGCGCCAGCTACAGTGCCTTTAGCACAGATACGCAGTATTTT. This chain connects TRBV5-1 to TRBJ2-3; D is undetermined. Between the trimmed V and J ends, which lost 7 bases and 0 bases, there was a span of 12 bases. The CDR3 has 14 residues. The germline gives CDR1 SGHRS, CDR2 YFSETQ. Looking up the rest from reference TRBV5-1 and TRBJ2-3 gives the full variable domain: KAGVTQTPRYLIKTRGQQVTLSCSPISGHRSVSWYQQTPGQGLQFLFEYFSETQRNKGNFPGRFSGRQFSNSRSEMNVSTLELGDSALYLCASYSAFSTDTQYFGPGTRLTVL.

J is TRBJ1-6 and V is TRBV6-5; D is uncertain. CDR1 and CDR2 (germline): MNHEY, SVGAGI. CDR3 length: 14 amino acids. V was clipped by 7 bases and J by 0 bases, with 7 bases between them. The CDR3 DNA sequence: TGTGCCAGCAAAAGGAGCTCCTATAATTCACCCCTCCACTTT. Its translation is CASKRSSYNSPLHF.

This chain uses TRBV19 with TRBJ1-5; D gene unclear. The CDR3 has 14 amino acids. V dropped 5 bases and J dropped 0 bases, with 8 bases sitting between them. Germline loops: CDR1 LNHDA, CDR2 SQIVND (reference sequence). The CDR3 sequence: CASSPLLSNQPQHF. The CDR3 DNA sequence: TGTGCCAGTAGTCCCCTTCTTAGCAATCAGCCCCAGCATTTT.

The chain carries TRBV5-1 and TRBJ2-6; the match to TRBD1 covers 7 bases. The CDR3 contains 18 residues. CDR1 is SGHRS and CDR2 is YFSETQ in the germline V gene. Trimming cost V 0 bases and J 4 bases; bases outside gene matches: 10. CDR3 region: CASSLDRGRRVGANVLTF. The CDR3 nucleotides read TGCGCCAGCAGCTTGGACAGGGGCCGCCGAGTAGGGGCCAACGTCCTGACTTTC.

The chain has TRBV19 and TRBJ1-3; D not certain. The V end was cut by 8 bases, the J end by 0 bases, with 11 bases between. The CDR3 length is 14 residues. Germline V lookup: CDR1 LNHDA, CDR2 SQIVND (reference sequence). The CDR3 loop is CASRNGDSGNTIYF. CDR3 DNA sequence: TGTGCCAGTCGAAACGGTGACTCTGGAAACACCATATATTTT.

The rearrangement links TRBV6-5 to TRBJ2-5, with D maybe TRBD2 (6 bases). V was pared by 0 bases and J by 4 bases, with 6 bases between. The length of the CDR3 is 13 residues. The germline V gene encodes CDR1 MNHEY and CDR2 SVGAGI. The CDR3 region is CASSYSSGETQYF. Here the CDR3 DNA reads TGTGCCAGCAGTTACTCTAGCGGAGAGACCCAGTACTTC.

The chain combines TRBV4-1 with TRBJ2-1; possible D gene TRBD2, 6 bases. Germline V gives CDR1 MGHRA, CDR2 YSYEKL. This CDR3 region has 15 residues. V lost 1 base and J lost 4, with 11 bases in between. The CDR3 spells CASSQGRGLYNEQFF. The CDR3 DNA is TGCGCCAGCAGCCAAGGGCGGGGCCTTTACAATGAGCAGTTCTTC.

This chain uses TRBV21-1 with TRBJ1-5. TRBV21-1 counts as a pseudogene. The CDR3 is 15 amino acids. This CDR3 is CASIKGASWGQPQHF. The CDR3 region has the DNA TGTGCCAGCATAAAGGGAGCCTCTTGGGGTCAGCCCCAGCATTTT.

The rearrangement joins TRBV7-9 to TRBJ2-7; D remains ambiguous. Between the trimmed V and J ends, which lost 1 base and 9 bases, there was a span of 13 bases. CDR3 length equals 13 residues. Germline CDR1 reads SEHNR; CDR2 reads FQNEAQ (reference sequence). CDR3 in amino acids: CASSLGSQVLQYF. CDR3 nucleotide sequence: TGTGCCAGCAGCTTAGGCTCCCAGGTGCTGCAGTACTTC.

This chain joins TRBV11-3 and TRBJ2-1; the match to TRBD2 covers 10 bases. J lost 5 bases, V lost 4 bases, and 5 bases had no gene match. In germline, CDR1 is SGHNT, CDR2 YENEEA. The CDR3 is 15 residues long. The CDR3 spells CASSSAAGGHNEQFF. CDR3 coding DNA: TGTGCCAGCAGCTCGGCAGCGGGGGGGCACAATGAGCAGTTCTTC.